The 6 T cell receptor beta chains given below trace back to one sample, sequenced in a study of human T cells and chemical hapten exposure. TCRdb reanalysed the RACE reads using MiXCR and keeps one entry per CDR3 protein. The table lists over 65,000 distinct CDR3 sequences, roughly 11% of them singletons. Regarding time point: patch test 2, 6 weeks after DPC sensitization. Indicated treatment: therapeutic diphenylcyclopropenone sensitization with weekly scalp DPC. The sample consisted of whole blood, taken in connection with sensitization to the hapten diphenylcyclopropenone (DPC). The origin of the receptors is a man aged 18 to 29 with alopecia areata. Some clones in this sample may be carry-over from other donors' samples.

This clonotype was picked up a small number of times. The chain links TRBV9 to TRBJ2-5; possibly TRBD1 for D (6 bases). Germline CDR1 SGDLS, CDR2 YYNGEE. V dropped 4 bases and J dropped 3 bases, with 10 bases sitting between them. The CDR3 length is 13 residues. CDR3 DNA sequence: TGTGCCAGCAGCAAAGGGGGAGAAGAGACCCAGTACTTC. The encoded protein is CASSKGGEETQYF.

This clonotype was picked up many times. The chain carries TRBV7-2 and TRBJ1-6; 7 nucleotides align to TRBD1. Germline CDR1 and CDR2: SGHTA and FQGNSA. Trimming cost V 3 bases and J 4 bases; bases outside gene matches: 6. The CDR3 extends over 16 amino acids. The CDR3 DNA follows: TGTGCCAGCAGCTTGGGCAGGGGGTGGTATAATTCACCCCTCCACTTT. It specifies CASSLGRGWYNSPLHF.

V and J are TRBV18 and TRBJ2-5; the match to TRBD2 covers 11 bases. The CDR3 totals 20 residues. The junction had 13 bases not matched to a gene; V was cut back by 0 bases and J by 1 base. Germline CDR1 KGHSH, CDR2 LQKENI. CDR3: CASSPPSLAGGILPQETQYF. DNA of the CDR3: TGTGCCAGCTCACCACCGTCGCTAGCGGGGGGAATCTTACCCCAAGAGACCCAGTACTTC. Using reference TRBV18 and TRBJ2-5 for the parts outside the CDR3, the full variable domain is NAGVMQNPRHLVRRRGQEARLRCSPMKGHSHVYWYRQLPEEGLKFMVYLQKENIIDESGMPKERFSAEFPKEGPSILRIQQVVRGDSAAYFCASSPPSLAGGILPQETQYFGPGTRLLVL.

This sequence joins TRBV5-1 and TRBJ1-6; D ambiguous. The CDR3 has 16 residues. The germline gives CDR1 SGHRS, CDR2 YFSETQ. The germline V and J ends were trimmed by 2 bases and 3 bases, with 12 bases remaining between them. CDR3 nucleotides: TGCGCCAGCAGCTTCGAGGGAGGCGACTATAATTCACCCCTCCACTTT. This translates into CASSFEGGDYNSPLHF.

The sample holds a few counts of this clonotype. This chain's CDR3 is CASSQNRAGGPNEQFF. CDR3 DNA sequence: TGTGCCAGCTCACAAAATCGAGCGGGGGGGCCGAATGAGCAGTTCTTC. The chain is built from TRBV18 and TRBJ2-1; 10 bases are a match to TRBD2. The CDR3 length is 16 residues. Germline CDR1 reads KGHSH; CDR2 reads LQKENI. V lost 4 bases and J lost 7; bases outside the gene matches: 10.

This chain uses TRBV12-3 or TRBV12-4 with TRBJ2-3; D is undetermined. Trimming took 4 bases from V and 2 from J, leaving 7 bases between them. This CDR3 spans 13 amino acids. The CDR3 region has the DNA TGTGCCAGCAGTTCTGGAAACACAGATACGCAGTATTTT. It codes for CASSSGNTDTQYF.